This T cell receptor beta chain is from a study of identical twins. Notes on the study in general: Shared out-of-frame alpha sequences (those common to twins) showed excess low generation probability.

Each cDNA held unique molecular identifiers, and template switching gave it a universal primer site. TCRdb re-derived calls from the 5' RACE reads in MiXCR, one entry per CDR3 protein. The sample carries more than 1.5 million distinct CDR3 sequences, roughly a third recorded once. Regarding this clonotype: Its antigen remains unidentified.

The CDR3 loop spans 15 amino acids. V shed 5 bases, J shed 5 bases, and the junction held 11 bases outside the gene matches. Germline CDR1 SQVTM, CDR2 ANQGSEA. The sequence came from a newborn girl in good health. This chain links TRBV29-1 with TRBJ2-1; 8 positions agree with TRBD2. The specimen sequenced was cord blood. This CDR3 reads CSVKKQTSENNEQFF. The CDR3 DNA reads TGCAGCGTTAAGAAACAGACTAGCGAGAACAATGAGCAGTTCTTC.